This entry lists 28 T cell receptor beta chains sequenced from one sample in a study of blood T cell repertoires in COVID-19. Sequencing was performed with immunoSEQ multiplex PCR; in TCRdb, only in-frame clones are kept and a portion is missing. The sample carries about 160,000 clones, over 80% recorded once. The sequenced sample consisted of peripheral blood. The receptors here all came from a woman aged 55-69 years who had recovered from COVID-19.

This clone was observed a single time. The V and J genes are TRBV15 and TRBJ2-5; 10 bases are a match to TRBD2. The ends lost 1 base at V and 7 bases at J; junction bases unmatched: 6. Germline V gene sequence: CDR1 LNHNV, CDR2 YYDKDF (reference sequence). This CDR3 region has 15 residues. The CDR3: CATSRASGGPRTQYF. Here the CDR3 DNA reads TGTGCCACCAGCAGAGCTAGCGGGGGCCCAAGGACCCAGTACTTC. The complete variable domain, with remaining parts taken from reference TRBV15 and TRBJ2-5, reads DAMVIQNPRYQVTQFGKPVTLSCSQTLNHNVMYWYQQKSSQAPKLLFHYYDKDFNNEADTPDNFQSRRPNTSFCFLDIRSPGLGDTAMYLCATSRASGGPRTQYFGPGTRLLVL.

The chain links TRBV2 to TRBJ2-7; 8 nucleotides match TRBD1. Trimming cost V 11 bases and J 0 bases; bases outside gene matches: 6. This CDR3 comprises 13 residues. In germline, CDR1 is SNHLY, CDR2 FYNNEI. The CDR3 nucleotides read TGTGCCCAAGGGGGACAGGCCTCCTACGAGCAGTACTTC. It is translated as CAQGGQASYEQYF.

The chain recombines TRBV2 with TRBJ1-6; a weak D match, TRBD1 (5 bases). The ends were cut back, 0 bases at V and 10 bases at J, with 10 bases in the middle. There are 14 residues in the CDR3. CDR1 is SNHLY and CDR2 is FYNNEI in the germline V gene. CDR3 amino acids: CASSEAGRTSPLHF. CDR3 nucleotide sequence: TGTGCCAGCAGTGAAGCGGGGCGGACCTCACCCCTCCACTTT.

The chain joins TRBV28 to TRBJ1-1; D is ambiguous. With 7 bases removed from V and 1 base from J, the gap between germline ends came to 4 bases. Looked up from germline, CDR1 is MDHEN and CDR2 is SYDVKM. This CDR3 is 11 amino acids long. The CDR3 sequence: CASTSNTEAFF. The DNA for the CDR3 is TGTGCCAGCACCTCGAACACTGAAGCTTTCTTT.

This CDR3 is CASSYSTGQETQYF. The CDR3 DNA follows: TGTGCCAGCAGTTACTCTACAGGGCAAGAGACCCAGTACTTC. The J gene is TRBJ2-5, the V gene TRBV6-2 or TRBV6-3; D might be TRBD1 (6 bases). The CDR3 has 14 amino acids. V lost 0 bases, J lost 2 bases, and 7 bases lay in between. Germline V gives CDR1 MNHEY, CDR2 SVGEGT.

This clone showed up just once. The chain recombines TRBV19 with TRBJ2-5; 8 nucleotides agree with TRBD1. Trimming at V came to 3 bases and at J to 2 bases, leaving 8 bases not matched to a gene. The CDR3 sequence is 16 residues long. Germline CDR1 and CDR2: LNHDA and SQIVND (reference sequence). The CDR3 nucleotides read TGTGCCAGTAGTATTGGACAGGGATGGGGACAAGAGACCCAGTACTTC. It specifies CASSIGQGWGQETQYF.

The chain couples TRBV2 to TRBJ1-2, with a possible D match to TRBD1 (6 bases). Germline CDR1 and CDR2: SNHLY and FYNNEI. The CDR3 has 13 residues. Trimming left V 6 bases short and J 4 bases short, with 12 bases between. The CDR3 here is CASSPQGTYGYTF. The DNA for the CDR3 is TGTGCCAGCAGCCCTCAGGGGACCTATGGCTACACCTTC. The full variable domain, rest sourced from reference TRBV2 and TRBJ1-2, is EPEVTQTPSHQVTQMGQEVILRCVPISNHLYFYWYRQILGQKVEFLVSFYNNEISEKSEIFDDQFSVERPDGSNFTLKIRSTKLEDSAMYFCASSPQGTYGYTFGSGTRLTVV.

The chain is built from TRBV7-9 and TRBJ2-3; 10 bases map to TRBD1. V trimming: 3 bases; J trimming: 5 bases; junction bases outside the gene matches: 5. This CDR3 has 15 amino acids. CDR1 is SEHNR, CDR2 FQNEAQ, per germline (reference sequence). CDR3 sequence reads: CASSFRQGAIDTQYF. In DNA form, the CDR3 reads TGTGCCAGCAGCTTCCGACAGGGGGCTATAGATACGCAGTATTTT.

The chain has TRBV5-6 and TRBJ2-3; 10 positions agree with TRBD1. This CDR3 has 14 amino acids. Trimming cost V 4 bases and J 14 bases; bases outside gene matches: 13. Germline V gives CDR1 SGHDT, CDR2 YYEEEE. CDR3 coding DNA: TGTGCCAGCAGCACCGGACAGGGGGGAATAGGTCGGTATTTT. This translates into CASSTGQGGIGRYF.

This clone occurred once. The chain carries TRBV28 and TRBJ2-7; 12 bases are a match to TRBD2. The CDR3 has 16 amino acids. The J segment lost 2 bases and the V segment lost 1 base, leaving 3 bases of the junction unmatched. The germline V gene has CDR1 MDHEN and CDR2 SYDVKM. The CDR3 bases are TGTGCCAGCAGTTTATATGCTAGCGGGGGGGCCTACGAGCAGTACTTC. As protein: CASSLYASGGAYEQYF.

The genes are TRBV5-4 and TRBJ2-7; D gene unclear. The CDR3 runs 13 residues. The V end lost 2 bases, the J end lost 3 bases, and 9 bases lay between the germline ends. Germline V gene sequence: CDR1 SGHNT, CDR2 YYREEE (reference sequence). The CDR3 sequence: CASSFSASYEQYF. DNA for the CDR3: TGTGCCAGCAGCTTTTCCGCGAGCTACGAGCAGTACTTC.

This chain connects TRBV6-2 or TRBV6-3 to TRBJ1-5, with D perhaps TRBD1 (6 bases). This CDR3 spans 16 amino acids. CDR1 MNHEY and CDR2 SVGEGT come from the germline V gene. V gave up 2 bases and J gave up 5 bases, with 16 bases separating them. CDR3 amino acids: CASSYSWTVSDQPQHF. Here the CDR3 DNA reads TGTGCCAGCAGTTACAGTTGGACAGTTTCCGATCAGCCCCAGCATTTT.

The chain combines TRBV11-2 with TRBJ2-2, with 7 bases lining up with TRBD2. With 0 bases clipped from V and 4 bases from J, the junction kept 2 bases outside the gene matches. Germline V lookup: CDR1 SGHAT, CDR2 FQNNGV. The CDR3 totals 15 residues. CDR3 DNA sequence: TGTGCCAGCAGCTTAGAGATAGCGGGCACCGGGGAGCTGTTTTTT. Translated: CASSLEIAGTGELFF.

The chain couples TRBV5-4 to TRBJ1-1, with TRBD1 matching 8 bases. V shed 4 bases and J 3 bases; nucleotides not matched to a gene: 20. Germline loops: CDR1 SGHNT, CDR2 YYREEE (reference sequence). This CDR3 contains 19 residues. This chain's CDR3 is CASSTRPPRGRFLYTEAFF. The CDR3 region has the DNA TGTGCCAGCAGCACCAGACCGCCCAGGGGGCGATTTCTATACACTGAAGCTTTCTTT.

V is TRBV5-4 and J is TRBJ1-2; possible D gene TRBD1, 6 bases. Germline-derived CDR1 and CDR2 are SGHNT and YYREEE (reference sequence). The CDR3 contains 13 residues. V shed 4 bases and J shed 1 base, with 8 bases lying between them. This CDR3 reads CASSADSNYGYTF. Here the CDR3 DNA reads TGTGCCAGCAGCGCGGACAGTAACTATGGCTACACCTTC. The full variable domain, completed using reference TRBV5-4 and TRBJ1-2, is ETGVTQSPTHLIKTRGQQVTLRCSSQSGHNTVSWYQQALGQGPQFIFQYYREEENGRGNFPPRFSGLQFPNYSSELNVNALELDDSALYLCASSADSNYGYTFGSGTRLTVV.

This clone was counted only a few times. The chain combines TRBV30 with TRBJ1-5, with no clear D. The CDR3 extends over 14 amino acids. The V gene lost 7 bases and the J gene lost 0 bases, with 13 bases spanning the gap. Looked up from germline, CDR1 is GTSNPN and CDR2 is SVGIG (reference sequence). CDR3 in amino acids: CAYSTGNSNQPQHF. In DNA, the CDR3 is TGTGCCTACTCCACGGGGAATAGCAATCAGCCCCAGCATTTT. Combining the CDR3 with reference TRBV30 and TRBJ1-5 gives the whole variable domain SQTIHQWPATLVQPVGSPLSLECTVEGTSNPNLYWYRQAAGRGLQLLFYSVGIGQISSEVPQNLSASRPQDRQFILSSKKLLLSDSGFYLCAYSTGNSNQPQHFGDGTRLSIL.

Turning to this clone: At the DNA level, this CDR3 is encoded by other sequences in the same sample as well. The rearrangement links TRBV19 to TRBJ1-5; 12 bases are a match to TRBD1. The length of the CDR3 is 15 residues. Trimming cost V 8 bases and J 2 bases; bases outside gene matches: 4. CDR1 and CDR2 (germline): LNHDA, SQIVND (reference sequence). The CDR3 region has the DNA TGTGCCAGTTCCGGGACAGGGGGCGGCAATCAGCCCCAGCATTTT. It yields the protein CASSGTGGGNQPQHF.

As DNA, the CDR3 is TGTGCCAGCATCTCGACAGGCTCTGGCTACACCTTC. It specifies CASISTGSGYTF. V gene TRBV2 combines with J gene TRBJ1-2, with a tentative D call TRBD1 (6 bases). The CDR3 runs to 12 residues. Looked up from germline, CDR1 is SNHLY and CDR2 is FYNNEI. Trimming shortened V by 7 bases and J by 7 bases, and 13 bases separated the two germline ends.

V is TRBV3-1 (or the pseudogene TRBV3-2) and J is TRBJ2-3, with a possible D match to TRBD1 (7 bases). V lost 3 bases, J lost 4 bases, and 14 bases lay in between. This CDR3 spans 15 amino acids. From germline, CDR1 is LGHDT and CDR2 YNNKEL (reference sequence). CDR3 nucleotides: TGTGCCAGCAGCCAGGATCCCAGGGGGGCAGATACGCAGTATTTT. This translates into CASSQDPRGADTQYF.

The chain carries TRBV7-2 and TRBJ2-7; 7 bases are shared with TRBD1. V dropped 5 bases and J dropped 4; count of bases not matched to a gene: 8. Germline CDR1 SGHTA, CDR2 FQGNSA. CDR3 length: 14 amino acids. The CDR3 DNA sequence: TGTGCCAGCAGCCCACAGGGGAACCTTTACGAGCAGTACTTC. This sequence encodes CASSPQGNLYEQYF. Complete variable domain (other parts from reference TRBV7-2 and TRBJ2-7): GAGVSQSPSNKVTEKGKDVELRCDPISGHTALYWYRQSLGQGLEFLIYFQGNSAPDKSGLPSDRFSAERTGGSVSTLTIQRTQQEDSAVYLCASSPQGNLYEQYFGPGTRLTVT.

The J gene is TRBJ1-4, the V gene TRBV19; D perhaps matches TRBD1 (6 bases). V was shortened by 4 bases and J by 8 bases, with 14 bases between the two germline ends. This CDR3 has 14 residues. Germline assignment: CDR1 LNHDA and CDR2 SQIVND (reference sequence). The CDR3 loop reads CASSNRGASEKLFF. CDR3 nucleotides: TGTGCCAGTAGTAATCGGGGGGCGAGCGAAAAACTGTTTTTT.

This clone has only a few counts. J is TRBJ1-1 and V is TRBV11-2; 8 nucleotides align to TRBD1. V was clipped by 7 bases and J by 6 bases; unmatched bases: 4. The CDR3 totals 12 residues. The germline V gene has CDR1 SGHAT and CDR2 FQNNGV. DNA for the CDR3: TGTGCCAGCACTCCACAGGGGGCTGAAGCTTTCTTT. Translating gives CASTPQGAEAFF.

This clone was found once. V and J are TRBV10-1 and TRBJ2-5; D perhaps matches TRBD1 (6 bases). This CDR3 contains 13 residues. The ends were cut back, 0 bases at V and 7 bases at J, with 9 bases in the middle. The germline CDR1 and CDR2 sequences are WNHNN and SYGVQD (reference sequence). The CDR3 is CASSESVQGTQYF. The CDR3 DNA reads as TGCGCCAGCAGTGAGTCGGTACAGGGGACCCAGTACTTC.

The gene calls are TRBV5-8 and TRBJ1-2; TRBD1 agrees at 7 bases. The CDR3 loop spans 14 amino acids. Trimming removed 1 base from V and 4 bases from J; junction bases left unmatched: 4. Germline-derived CDR1 and CDR2 are SGHTS and YDEGEE. CDR3 DNA sequence: TGTGCCAGCAGCTTGTCAGGGGGTATCTATGGCTACACCTTC. Translated, it gives CASSLSGGIYGYTF. The full variable domain, completed using reference TRBV5-8 and TRBJ1-2, is EAGVTQSPTHLIKTRGQQATLRCSPISGHTSVYWYQQALGLGLQFLLWYDEGEERNRGNFPPRFSGRQFPNYSSELNVNALELEDSALYLCASSLSGGIYGYTFGSGTRLTVV.

This clone was picked up a small number of times. The chain recombines TRBV19 with TRBJ2-2; 8 bases align to TRBD1. Germline assignment: CDR1 LNHDA and CDR2 SQIVND (reference sequence). The CDR3 totals 14 residues. V dropped 9 bases and J dropped 5; count of bases not matched to a gene: 8. CDR3 DNA sequence: TGTGCCAGCGCCAGGGGGCGGCAAACCGGGGAGCTGTTTTTT. Residues: CASARGRQTGELFF.

As to this clone: Other DNA sequences in the sample encode the same CDR3. This chain connects TRBV7-8 to TRBJ1-1, with D possibly matching TRBD1 (5 bases). This CDR3 comprises 14 residues. Trimming stripped 5 bases from V and 1 base from J, with 11 bases between. Germline CDR1 and CDR2: SGHVS and FQNEAQ. The CDR3 DNA follows: TGTGCCAGCAGCCTCACCGGGGGGAACACTGAAGCTTTCTTT. Translating gives CASSLTGGNTEAFF.

The chain couples TRBV9 to TRBJ1-4, with TRBD1 matching over 10 bases. Germline CDR1 and CDR2: SGDLS and YYNGEE. CDR3 size: 15 residues. J gave up 6 bases and V 3 bases, and 5 bases lay outside the gene matches. The CDR3 region has the DNA TGTGCCAGCAGCGCGACGGGACAGGGGTATGAAAAACTGTTTTTT. This codes for CASSATGQGYEKLFF.

This chain joins TRBV23-1 and TRBJ1-4, with D tentatively TRBD1 (6 bases). TRBV23-1 is classed as an ORF, of uncertain function. The CDR3 has 15 amino acids. V lost 5 bases and J lost 0, with 10 bases in between. CDR3 sequence (DNA): TGCGCCAGCAGTATACCAGGGGCAACTAATGAAAAACTGTTTTTT. This translates into CASSIPGATNEKLFF.